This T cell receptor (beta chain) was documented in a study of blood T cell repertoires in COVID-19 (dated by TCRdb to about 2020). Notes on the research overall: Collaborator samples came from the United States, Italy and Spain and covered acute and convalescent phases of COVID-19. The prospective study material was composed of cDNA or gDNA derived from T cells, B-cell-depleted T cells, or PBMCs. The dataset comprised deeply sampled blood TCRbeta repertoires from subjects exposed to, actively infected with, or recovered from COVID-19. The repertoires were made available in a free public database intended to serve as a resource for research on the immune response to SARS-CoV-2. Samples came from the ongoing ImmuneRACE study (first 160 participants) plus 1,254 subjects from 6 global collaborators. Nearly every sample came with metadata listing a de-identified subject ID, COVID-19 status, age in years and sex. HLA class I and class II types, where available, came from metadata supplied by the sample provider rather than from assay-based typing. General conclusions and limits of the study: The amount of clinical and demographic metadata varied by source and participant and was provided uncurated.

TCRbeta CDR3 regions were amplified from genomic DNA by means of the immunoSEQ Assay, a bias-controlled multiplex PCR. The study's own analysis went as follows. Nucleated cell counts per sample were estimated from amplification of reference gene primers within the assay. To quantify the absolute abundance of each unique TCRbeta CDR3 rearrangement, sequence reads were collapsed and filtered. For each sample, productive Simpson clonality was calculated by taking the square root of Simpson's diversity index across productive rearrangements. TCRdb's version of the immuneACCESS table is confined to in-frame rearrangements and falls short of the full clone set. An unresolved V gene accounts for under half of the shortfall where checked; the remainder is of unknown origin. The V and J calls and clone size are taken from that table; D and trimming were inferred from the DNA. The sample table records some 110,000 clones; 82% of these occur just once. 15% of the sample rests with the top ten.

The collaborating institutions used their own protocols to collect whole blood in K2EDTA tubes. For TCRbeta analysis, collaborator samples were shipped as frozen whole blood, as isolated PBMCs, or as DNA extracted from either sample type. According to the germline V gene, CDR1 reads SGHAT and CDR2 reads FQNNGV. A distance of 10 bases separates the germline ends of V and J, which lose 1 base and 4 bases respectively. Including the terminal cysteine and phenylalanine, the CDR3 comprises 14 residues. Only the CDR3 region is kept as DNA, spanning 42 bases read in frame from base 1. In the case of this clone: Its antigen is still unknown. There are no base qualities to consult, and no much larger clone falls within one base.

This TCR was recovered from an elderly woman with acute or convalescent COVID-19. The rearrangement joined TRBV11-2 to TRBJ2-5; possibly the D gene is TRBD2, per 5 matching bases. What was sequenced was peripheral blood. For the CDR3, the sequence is CASSLGLLLETQYF. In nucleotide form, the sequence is TGTGCCAGCAGCTTAGGACTACTCCTAGAGACCCAGTACTTC.